One and the same sample provided the 6 T cell receptor beta chains below, sequenced in a study of shared clonotypes between healthy human individuals. TCRdb keeps only in-frame clones here, not all; method: immunoSEQ multiplex PCR. The data hold about 1.5 million clones, with under 99% observed a single time. What was sequenced was naive CD4+ T cells sorted from blood. Subset in this sample: CD45RA+ positively selected. The receptors were sampled from a man aged 25-45 years in good health.

This chain connects TRBV5-1 to TRBJ2-2, with TRBD2 identical over 9 bases. The junction had 5 bases not matched to a gene; V was cut back by 2 bases and J by 0 bases. The CDR3 is 17 residues long. The V gene's germline CDR1 is SGHRS and CDR2 YFSETQ. The CDR3 DNA reads as TGCGCCAGCAGCTTACCTCCTAGCGGGACGAACACCGGGGAGCTGTTTTTT. Protein sequence: CASSLPPSGTNTGELFF.

The chain carries TRBV13 and TRBJ2-1; maybe TRBD2 (6 bases). Per germline, CDR1 PRHDT and CDR2 FYEKMQ (reference sequence). This CDR3 is built from 14 residues. Trimming removed 5 bases at V and 11 bases at J, with 19 bases between. CDR3 loop: CASSDSGSGSQQFF. DNA of the CDR3: TGTGCCAGCAGCGACAGCGGCTCCGGGAGTCAGCAGTTCTTC.

The rearrangement links TRBV6-6 to TRBJ1-1, with D possibly being TRBD1 (6 bases). This CDR3 spans 13 amino acids. V shed 6 bases and J shed 1 base, with 9 bases lying between them. Germline lookup yields CDR1 MNHNY and CDR2 SVGAGI (reference sequence). CDR3 sequence reads: CASSPGQNTEAFF. The CDR3, as DNA: TGTGCCAGCAGCCCGGGACAGAACACTGAAGCTTTCTTT.

The chain couples TRBV2 to TRBJ1-4; possibly TRBD1 for D (6 bases). Germline values: CDR1 SNHLY, CDR2 FYNNEI. The CDR3 is 16 amino acids. V was cut by 6 bases and J by 14 bases, with 28 bases left in between. CDR3 protein: CASREPIGTNGKTLFF. The CDR3 DNA follows: TGTGCCAGCAGGGAGCCAATCGGGACAAACGGAAAAACTCTGTTTTTT. Variable domain in full (rest from reference TRBV2 and TRBJ1-4): EPEVTQTPSHQVTQMGQEVILRCVPISNHLYFYWYRQILGQKVEFLVSFYNNEISEKSEIFDDQFSVERPDGSNFTLKIRSTKLEDSAMYFCASREPIGTNGKTLFFGSGTQLSVL.

This clone was picked up one time. The J gene is TRBJ2-3, the V gene TRBV30; perhaps TRBD2 as D (7 bases). This CDR3 has 15 residues. Germline CDR1 and CDR2: GTSNPN and SVGIG (reference sequence). Trimming left V 0 bases short and J 3 bases short, with 13 bases between. The CDR3 loop reads CAWSVRRGGTDTQYF. For the CDR3, the DNA is TGTGCCTGGAGTGTACGAAGGGGGGGGACAGATACGCAGTATTTT.

A remark on this clone: This sample includes further DNA sequences coding for the same CDR3. The chain links TRBV9 to TRBJ2-7, with 8 positions matching TRBD2. Germline V gives CDR1 SGDLS, CDR2 YYNGEE. J gave up 2 bases and V 0 bases, and 4 bases lay outside the gene matches. This CDR3 comprises 15 residues. CDR3 nucleotides: TGTGCCAGCAGCGTAGAAGCGGGAGCCGCCTACGAGCAGTACTTC. It codes for CASSVEAGAAYEQYF.